Presented here are 5 T cell receptor beta chains from one specimen sequenced in a study of molecular identifiers for immune sequencing clone quantification. Via MiXCR, TCRdb re-called the PCR reads, giving one row per CDR3 protein. Among approximately 590,000 distinct CDR3 sequences listed, around 25% were seen once. The specimen sequenced was naive CD8+ T cells from blood, with Jurkat cell RNA spiked in. The subset here: FACS-sorted CD8+CD4-CCR7+CD45RA+ naive T cells. These receptors all stem from a human donor in good health. Some libraries in this study had Jurkat cell RNA spiked in.

Remarks on this clonotype: This may be a read error, as it is one base from a much larger clone. This chain links TRBV7-9 with TRBJ2-3, with D maybe TRBD2 (7 bases). This CDR3 has 19 residues. Per the germline V gene, CDR1 is SEHNR and CDR2 is FQNEAQ (reference sequence). The CDR3 is CAGSSPREGGTYSTDTQYF. In nucleotides, the CDR3 is TGTGCCGGCAGCTCGCCCCGTGAGGGGGGGACGTATAGCACAGATACGCAGTATTTT.

In this sample, this clonotype turned up a few times. The chain uses TRBV30 and TRBJ2-7; D unresolved. Germline CDR1 and CDR2: GTSNPN and SVGIG (reference sequence). V lost 1 base to trimming and J lost 3 bases, with 10 bases between them. This CDR3 spans 13 amino acids. The CDR3 reads CAWSATTDYEQYF. CDR3 DNA sequence: TGTGCCTGGAGTGCTACGACCGACTACGAGCAGTACTTC.

This clonotype has a handful of counts. Here the CDR3 reads CSATSRTASSYEQYF. The CDR3 coding sequence is TGCAGTGCTACATCCCGGACAGCCAGCTCCTACGAGCAGTACTTC. The chain carries TRBV20-1 and TRBJ2-7, with D perhaps TRBD1 (6 bases). This CDR3 region has 15 residues. Trimming shortened V by 4 bases and J by 0 bases, and 16 bases separated the two germline ends. The germline V gene has CDR1 DFQATT and CDR2 SNEGSKA (reference sequence).

Remarks on this clonotype: The conserved final phenylalanine or tryptophan is absent from the CDR3, which likely points to a read error. The chain employs TRBV5-6 and TRBJ1-5; D is ambiguous. The CDR3 is made up of 12 amino acids. V gave up 0 bases and J gave up 5 bases, with 3 bases separating them. The germline CDR1 and CDR2 sequences are SGHDT and YYEEEE. The CDR3 here is CASSLGHQPQHS. The CDR3 DNA sequence: TGTGCCAGCAGCTTGGGCCATCAGCCCCAGCATTCT.

There are many counts of this clonotype. The V and J genes are TRBV29-1 and TRBJ2-1; the D is unclear. The V gene's germline CDR1 is SQVTM and CDR2 ANQGSEA. The CDR3 contains 10 residues. The V gene lost 3 bases and the J gene lost 10 bases, with 7 bases spanning the gap. The CDR3 DNA sequence: TGCAGCGTTGATATAGGGGAGCAGTTCTTC. Its protein product is CSVDIGEQFF.